Here is one T cell receptor beta chain with its context. What it binds is unknown. The PCR had 60 Vbeta and 13 Jbeta primers. The protocol was immunoSEQ multiplex PCR, while the TCRdb copy is restricted to in-frame clones and leaves out a portion. This table holds under 200,000 clones, 79% found once. The data originate from a study of cytomegalovirus exposure and HLA in healthy donors. The study's findings and limits: In an earlier analysis, about 87% or about 30%: the productive usage of most TCR beta V segments. The records held CMV serostatus as the only immune exposure information.

This clonotype was sampled from a woman aged 35 to 49 in good health and CMV-seronegative. The sample taken for sequencing was PBMCs.

The CDR3 DNA follows: TGTGCCAGCAGTTACCTGGGGGCGGGCACAGATACGCAGTATTTT. Translation: CASSYLGAGTDTQYF. The chain has TRBV6-5 and TRBJ2-3, with D possibly matching TRBD1 (6 bases). The CDR3 is 15 residues long. Germline loops: CDR1 MNHEY, CDR2 SVGAGI. The V and J ends lost 2 bases and 1 base respectively, with 10 bases between them.